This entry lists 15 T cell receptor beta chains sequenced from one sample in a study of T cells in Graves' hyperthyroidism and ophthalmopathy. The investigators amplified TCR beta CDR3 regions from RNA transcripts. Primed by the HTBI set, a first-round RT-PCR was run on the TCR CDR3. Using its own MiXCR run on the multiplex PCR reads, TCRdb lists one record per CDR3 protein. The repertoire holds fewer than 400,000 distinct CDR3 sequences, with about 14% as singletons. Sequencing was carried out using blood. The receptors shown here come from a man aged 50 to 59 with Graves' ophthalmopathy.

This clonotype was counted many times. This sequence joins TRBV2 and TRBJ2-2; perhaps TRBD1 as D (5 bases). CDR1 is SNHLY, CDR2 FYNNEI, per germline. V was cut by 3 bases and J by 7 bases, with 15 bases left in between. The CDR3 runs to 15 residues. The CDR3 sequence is CASSDSDQGIGELFF. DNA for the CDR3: TGTGCCAGCAGTGACTCTGATCAGGGAATCGGGGAGCTGTTTTTT.

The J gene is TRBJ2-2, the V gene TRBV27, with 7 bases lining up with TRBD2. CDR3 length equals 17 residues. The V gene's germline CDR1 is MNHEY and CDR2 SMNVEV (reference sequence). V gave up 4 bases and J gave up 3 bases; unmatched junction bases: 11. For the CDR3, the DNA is TGTGCCAGCAGTTATATCCACCCTAGCGGAGACACCGGGGAGCTGTTTTTT. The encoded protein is CASSYIHPSGDTGELFF.

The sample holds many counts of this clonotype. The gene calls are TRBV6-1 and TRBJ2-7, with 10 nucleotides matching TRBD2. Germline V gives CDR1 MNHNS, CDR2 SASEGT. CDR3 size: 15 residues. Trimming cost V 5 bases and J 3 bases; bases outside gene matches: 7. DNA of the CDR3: TGTGCCAGCAGTATGTTGAGCGGGAGGGTCTACGAGCAGTACTTC. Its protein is CASSMLSGRVYEQYF.

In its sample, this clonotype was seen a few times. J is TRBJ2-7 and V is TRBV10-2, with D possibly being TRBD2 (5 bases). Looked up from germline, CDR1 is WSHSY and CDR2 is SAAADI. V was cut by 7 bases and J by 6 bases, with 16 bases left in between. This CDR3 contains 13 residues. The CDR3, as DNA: TGCGCCAGCATACATCCCCCCGAGGGCGAGCAGTACTTC. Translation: CASIHPPEGEQYF.

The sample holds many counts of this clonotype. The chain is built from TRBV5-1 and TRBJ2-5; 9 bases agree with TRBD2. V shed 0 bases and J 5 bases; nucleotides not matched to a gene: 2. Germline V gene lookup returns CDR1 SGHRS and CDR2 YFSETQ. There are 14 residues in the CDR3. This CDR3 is CASSLDGTSETQYF. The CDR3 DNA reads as TGCGCCAGCAGCTTGGATGGGACTAGCGAGACCCAGTACTTC.

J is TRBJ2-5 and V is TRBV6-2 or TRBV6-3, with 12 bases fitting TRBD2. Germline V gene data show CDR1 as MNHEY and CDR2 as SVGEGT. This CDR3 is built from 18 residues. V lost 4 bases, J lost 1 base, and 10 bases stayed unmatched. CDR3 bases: TGTGCCAGCAGTTCCCCTCCGACTAGCGGGAGCGGCCAAGAGACCCAGTACTTC. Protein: CASSSPPTSGSGQETQYF.

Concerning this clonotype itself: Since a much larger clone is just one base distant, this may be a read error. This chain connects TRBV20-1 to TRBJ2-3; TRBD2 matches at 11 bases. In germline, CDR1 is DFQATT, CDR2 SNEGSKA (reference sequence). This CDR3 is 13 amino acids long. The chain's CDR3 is CNATSGSIITQYF. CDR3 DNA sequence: TGCAATGCTACTAGCGGGAGCATTATTACGCAGTATTTT.

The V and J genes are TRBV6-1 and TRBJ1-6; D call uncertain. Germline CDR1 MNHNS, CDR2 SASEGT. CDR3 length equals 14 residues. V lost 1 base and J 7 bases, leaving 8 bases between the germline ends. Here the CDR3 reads CASSEVGENSPLHF. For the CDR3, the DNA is TGTGCCAGCAGTGAAGTCGGAGAAAATTCACCCCTCCACTTT.

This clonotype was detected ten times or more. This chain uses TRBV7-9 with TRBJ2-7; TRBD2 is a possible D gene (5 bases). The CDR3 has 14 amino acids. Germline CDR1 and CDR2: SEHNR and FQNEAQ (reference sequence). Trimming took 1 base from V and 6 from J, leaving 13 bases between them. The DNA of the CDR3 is TGTGCCAGCAGCTTAGAGTCTGCGGGTGGCGAGCAGTACTTC. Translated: CASSLESAGGEQYF.

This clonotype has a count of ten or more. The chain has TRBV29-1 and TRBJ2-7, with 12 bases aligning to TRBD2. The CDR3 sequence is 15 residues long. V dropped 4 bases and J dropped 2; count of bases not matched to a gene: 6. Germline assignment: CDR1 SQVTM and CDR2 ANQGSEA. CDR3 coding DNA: TGCAGCGTTGGCCCCGGGACTAGCGGGCCCTACGAGCAGTACTTC. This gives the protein CSVGPGTSGPYEQYF.

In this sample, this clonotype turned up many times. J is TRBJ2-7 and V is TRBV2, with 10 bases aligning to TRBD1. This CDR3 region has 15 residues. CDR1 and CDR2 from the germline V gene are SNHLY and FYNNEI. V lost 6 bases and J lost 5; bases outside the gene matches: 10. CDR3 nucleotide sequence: TGTGCCAGCAGCGTCGCCGGGACAGGGGCCAACGAGCAGTACTTC. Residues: CASSVAGTGANEQYF.

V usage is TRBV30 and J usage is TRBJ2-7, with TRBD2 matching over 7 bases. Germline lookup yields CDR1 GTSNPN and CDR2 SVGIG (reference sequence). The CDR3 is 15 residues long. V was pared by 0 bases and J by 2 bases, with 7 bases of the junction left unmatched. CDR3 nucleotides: TGTGCCTGGAGTGTGTGGAGGGACTACCCCTACGAGCAGTACTTC. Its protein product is CAWSVWRDYPYEQYF.

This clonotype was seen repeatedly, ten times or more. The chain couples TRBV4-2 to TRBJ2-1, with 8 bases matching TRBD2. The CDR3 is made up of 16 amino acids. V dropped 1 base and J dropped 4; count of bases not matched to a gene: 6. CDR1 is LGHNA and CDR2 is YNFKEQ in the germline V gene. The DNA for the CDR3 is TGTGCCAGCAGCCAAGGAAGGGCGGGAGGATACAATGAGCAGTTCTTC. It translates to CASSQGRAGGYNEQFF.

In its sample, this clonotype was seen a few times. The CDR3 DNA follows: TGTGCCAGTAGTATCGGGACAGGGCGGGAAAAACTGTTTTTT. Amino acid sequence: CASSIGTGREKLFF. The chain recombines TRBV19 with TRBJ1-4; 9 positions agree with TRBD1. Unmatched junction bases numbered 4, after V lost 3 bases and J lost 8 bases. This CDR3 region has 14 residues. Germline V gene lookup returns CDR1 LNHDA and CDR2 SQIVND (reference sequence).

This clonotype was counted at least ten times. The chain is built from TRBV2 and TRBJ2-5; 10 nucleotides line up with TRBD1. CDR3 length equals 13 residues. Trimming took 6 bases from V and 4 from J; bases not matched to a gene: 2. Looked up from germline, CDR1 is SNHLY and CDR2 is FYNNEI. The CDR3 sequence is CASSGTGVETQYF. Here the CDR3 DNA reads TGTGCCAGCAGCGGGACAGGGGTAGAGACCCAGTACTTC.